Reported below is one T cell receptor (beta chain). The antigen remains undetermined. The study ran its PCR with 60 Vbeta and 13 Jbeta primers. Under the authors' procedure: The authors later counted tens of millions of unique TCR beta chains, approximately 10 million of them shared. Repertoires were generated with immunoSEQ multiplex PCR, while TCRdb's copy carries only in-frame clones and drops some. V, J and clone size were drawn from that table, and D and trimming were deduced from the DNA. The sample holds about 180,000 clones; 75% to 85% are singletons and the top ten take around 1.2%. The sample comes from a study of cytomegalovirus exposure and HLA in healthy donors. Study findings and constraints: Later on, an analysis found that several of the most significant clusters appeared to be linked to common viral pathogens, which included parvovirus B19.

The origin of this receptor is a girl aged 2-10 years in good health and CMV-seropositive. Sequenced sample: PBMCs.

The CDR3 region has the DNA TGTGCCGCCCGCCGCGGGCACATGAACACTGAAGCTTTCTTT. Translation gives CAARRGHMNTEAFF. The chain has TRBV28 and TRBJ1-1, with D uncertain. The CDR3 is 14 residues long. Germline lookup yields CDR1 MDHEN and CDR2 SYDVKM. V was cut by 11 bases and J by 0 bases, with 16 bases left in between.